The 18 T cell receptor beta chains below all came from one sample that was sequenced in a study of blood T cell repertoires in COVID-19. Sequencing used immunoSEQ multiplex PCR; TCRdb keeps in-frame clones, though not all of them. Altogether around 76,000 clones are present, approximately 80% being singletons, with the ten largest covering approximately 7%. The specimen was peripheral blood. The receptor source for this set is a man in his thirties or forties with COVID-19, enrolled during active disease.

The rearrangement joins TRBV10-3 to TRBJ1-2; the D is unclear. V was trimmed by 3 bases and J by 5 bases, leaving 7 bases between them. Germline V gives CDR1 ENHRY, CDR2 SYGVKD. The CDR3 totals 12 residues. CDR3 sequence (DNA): TGTGCCATCAGTGACCGCGAATATGGCTACACCTTC. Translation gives CAISDREYGYTF.

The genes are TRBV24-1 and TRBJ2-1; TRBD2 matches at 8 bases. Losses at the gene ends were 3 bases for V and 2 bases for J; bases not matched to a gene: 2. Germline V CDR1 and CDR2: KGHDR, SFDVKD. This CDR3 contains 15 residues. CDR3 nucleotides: TGTGCCACCAGTGATGCGGGAGGAACCTACAATGAGCAGTTCTTC. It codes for CATSDAGGTYNEQFF.

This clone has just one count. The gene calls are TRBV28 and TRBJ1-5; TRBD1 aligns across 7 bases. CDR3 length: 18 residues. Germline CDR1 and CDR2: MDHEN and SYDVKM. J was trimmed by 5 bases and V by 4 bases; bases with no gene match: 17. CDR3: CASSYPVPVTGEDQPQHF. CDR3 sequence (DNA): TGTGCCAGCAGTTATCCCGTCCCCGTCACAGGGGAAGATCAGCCCCAGCATTTT.

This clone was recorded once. The CDR3 loop is CASSLEWAGGPDEQFF. The CDR3 DNA follows: TGTGCCAGCAGCTTAGAATGGGCGGGAGGGCCCGATGAGCAGTTCTTC. The gene calls are TRBV11-2 and TRBJ2-1; 9 nucleotides align to TRBD2. Germline CDR1 SGHAT, CDR2 FQNNGV. This CDR3 region has 16 residues. V lost 0 bases to trimming and J lost 8 bases; unmatched junction nucleotides: 8.

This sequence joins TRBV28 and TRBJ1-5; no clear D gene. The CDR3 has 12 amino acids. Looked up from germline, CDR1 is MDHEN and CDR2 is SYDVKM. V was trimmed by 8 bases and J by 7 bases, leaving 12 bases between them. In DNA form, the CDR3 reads TGTGCCAGCCAGGAGGATGTCCAGCCCCAGCATTTT. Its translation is CASQEDVQPQHF.

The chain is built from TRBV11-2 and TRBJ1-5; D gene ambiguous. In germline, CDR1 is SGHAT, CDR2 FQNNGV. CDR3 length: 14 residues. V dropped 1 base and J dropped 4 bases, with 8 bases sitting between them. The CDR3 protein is CASSLGAVNQPQHF. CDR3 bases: TGTGCCAGCAGCTTAGGGGCAGTTAATCAGCCCCAGCATTTT.

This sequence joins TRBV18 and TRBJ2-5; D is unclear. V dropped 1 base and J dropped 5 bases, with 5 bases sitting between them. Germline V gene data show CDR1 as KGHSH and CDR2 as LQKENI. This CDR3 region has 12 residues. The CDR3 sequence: CASSPQRETQYF. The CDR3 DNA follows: TGTGCCAGCTCACCACAGAGGGAGACCCAGTACTTC.

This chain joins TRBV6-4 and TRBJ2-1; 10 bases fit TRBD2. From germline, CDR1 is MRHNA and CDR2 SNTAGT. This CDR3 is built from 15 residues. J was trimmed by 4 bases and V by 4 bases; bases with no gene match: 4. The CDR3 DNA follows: TGTGCCAGCAGTGCCGGGACTAGCGATTACAATGAGCAGTTCTTC. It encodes CASSAGTSDYNEQFF.

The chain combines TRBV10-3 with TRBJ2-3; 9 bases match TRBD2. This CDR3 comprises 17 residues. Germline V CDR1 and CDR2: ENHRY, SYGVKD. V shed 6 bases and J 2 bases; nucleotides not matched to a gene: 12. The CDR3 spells CAIRATVTSGSTDTQYF. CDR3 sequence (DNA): TGTGCCATCAGGGCGACGGTGACTAGCGGATCCACAGATACGCAGTATTTT.

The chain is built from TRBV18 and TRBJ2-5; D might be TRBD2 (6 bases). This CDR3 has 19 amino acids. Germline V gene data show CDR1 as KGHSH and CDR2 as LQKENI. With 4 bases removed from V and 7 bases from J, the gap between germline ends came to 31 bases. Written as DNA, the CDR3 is TGTGCCAGCTCACGAGCACCACGCGGGGCGGCAGTCCGAGGCGGGACCCAGTACTTC. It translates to CASSRAPRGAAVRGGTQYF.

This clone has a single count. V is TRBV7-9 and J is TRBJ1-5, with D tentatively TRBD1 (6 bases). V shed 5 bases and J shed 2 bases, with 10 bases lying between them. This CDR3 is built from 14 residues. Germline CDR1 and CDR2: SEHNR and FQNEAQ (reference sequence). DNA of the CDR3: TGTGCCAGCAGCCAACAGGGTGGCAATCAGCCCCAGCATTTT. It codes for CASSQQGGNQPQHF.

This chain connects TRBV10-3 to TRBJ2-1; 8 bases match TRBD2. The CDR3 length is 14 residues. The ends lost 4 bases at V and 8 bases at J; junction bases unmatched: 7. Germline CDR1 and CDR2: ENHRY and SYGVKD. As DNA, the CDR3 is TGTGCCATCAGTGCCAGCGGGAGAAGGGATGAGCAGTTCTTC. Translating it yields CAISASGRRDEQFF.

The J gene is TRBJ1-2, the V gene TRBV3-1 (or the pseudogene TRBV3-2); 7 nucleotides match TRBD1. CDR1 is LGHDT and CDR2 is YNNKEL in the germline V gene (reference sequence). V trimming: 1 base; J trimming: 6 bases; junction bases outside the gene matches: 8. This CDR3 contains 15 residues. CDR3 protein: CASSQGQGVANGYTF. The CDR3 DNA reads TGTGCCAGCAGCCAAGGACAGGGTGTAGCCAATGGCTACACCTTC.

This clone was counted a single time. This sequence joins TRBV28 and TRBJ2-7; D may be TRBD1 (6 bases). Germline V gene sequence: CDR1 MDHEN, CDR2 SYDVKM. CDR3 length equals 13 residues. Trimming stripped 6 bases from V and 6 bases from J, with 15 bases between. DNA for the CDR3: TGTGCCAGCAGGTCCATTCTACAGGGCGAGCAGTACTTC. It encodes CASRSILQGEQYF.

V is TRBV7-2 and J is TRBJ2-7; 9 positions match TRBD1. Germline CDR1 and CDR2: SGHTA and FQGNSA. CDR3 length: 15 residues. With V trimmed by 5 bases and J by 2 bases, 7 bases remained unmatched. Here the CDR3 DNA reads TGTGCCAGCAGCGAGACCGGACAGGGGCCCTACGAGCAGTACTTC. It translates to CASSETGQGPYEQYF.

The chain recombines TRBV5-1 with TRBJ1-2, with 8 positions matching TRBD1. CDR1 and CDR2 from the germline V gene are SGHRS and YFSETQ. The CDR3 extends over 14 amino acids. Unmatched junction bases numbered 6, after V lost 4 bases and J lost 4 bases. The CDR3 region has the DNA TGCGCCAGCAGCGGTGGTGGACAGGGCTATGGCTACACCTTC. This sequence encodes CASSGGGQGYGYTF.

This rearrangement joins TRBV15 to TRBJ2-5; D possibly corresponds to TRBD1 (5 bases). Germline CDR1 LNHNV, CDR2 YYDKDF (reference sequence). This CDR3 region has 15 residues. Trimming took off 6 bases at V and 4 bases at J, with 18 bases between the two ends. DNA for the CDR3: TGTGCCACCAGGTGGGGTGACAGTGTAGGAGAGACCCAGTACTTC. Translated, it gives CATRWGDSVGETQYF.

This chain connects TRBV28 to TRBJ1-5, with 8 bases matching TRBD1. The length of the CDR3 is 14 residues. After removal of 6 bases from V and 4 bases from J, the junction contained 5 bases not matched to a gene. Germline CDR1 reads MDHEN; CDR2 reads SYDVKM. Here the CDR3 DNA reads TGTGCCAGCAGGGCAGGGGGCAGTAATCAGCCCCAGCATTTT. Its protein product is CASRAGGSNQPQHF. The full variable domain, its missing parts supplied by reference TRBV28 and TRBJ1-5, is DVKVTQSSRYLVKRTGEKVFLECVQDMDHENMFWYRQDPGLGLRLIYFSYDVKMKEKGDIPEGYSVSREKKERFSLILESASTNQTSMYLCASRAGGSNQPQHFGDGTRLSIL.